This T cell receptor beta chain was retrieved from a study of shared clonotypes between healthy human individuals (TCRdb year 2020). For the wider study: The cohort included three men and a couple of women between 18 and 49 years of age. For each donor, three plates each were used for CD4 naive and CD4 memory, two plates were used for CD8 naive, and one plate was used for CD8 memory. To estimate repertoire size and how much clonotype sharing occurs between individuals, the study deeply sequenced the blood TCR repertoires of roughly 5 healthy adults. To increase sequencing depth and limit assay-specific biases, TCR repertoire library preparation and sequencing were carried out by different laboratories using diverse techniques. Leukapheresis yielded between about 0.9 and 9 billion PBMCs per donor. What the study reported, not specific to this receptor: Pairwise subsampling led to the expectation that sequencing depth would affect the degree of clonotype sharing among donors. Across a few donors, 5% to 6% of naive CD4, over 3% of naive CD8, about 2% of memory CD4, and 0.3% to 0.45% of memory CD8 clonotypes were shared. Naive subsets generally had larger estimated clonotype richness than memory subsets did. Compared with non-shared clonotypes, clonotypes shared by all four sorted-subset donors had higher generation probabilities. Only blood was sampled, and tissue TCR repertoires likely differ from those in blood. Incomplete sequencing was indicated by rarefaction of sorted-subset datasets, despite the large sequencing depth. The genetic and exposure-history diversity represented was limited by the small number of donors.

Measured from the cysteine to the phenylalanine, the CDR3 is 14 residues long. Left in the record is the CDR3 DNA by itself, 42 bases read in frame from the first base. Based on the germline V gene, the CDR1 and CDR2 sequences are SGHVS and FQNEAQ. Trimming takes 5 bases off V and 4 bases off J; junction bases not matched to a gene: 7. Using the deep immunoSEQ assay, TCR CDR3 regions were amplified from genomic DNA by multiplex PCR. Extracted genomic DNA from each cell subset was distributed evenly across all wells of several immunoSEQ 96-well plates, and each plate was treated as a replicate. For sorted subsets, about 200 ng genomic DNA, equal to 30,000 to 35,000 T cell genomes, was loaded into each replicate PCR. Purified libraries were measured with a Qubit 3.0 fluorometer, size-checked on a Bioanalyzer 2100, and measured again with the KAPA Library Quantification kit. Each immunoSEQ 96-well plate was sequenced on its own single-read 150-cycle Illumina NextSeq 550 flow cell. Per the authors' processing: The immunoSEQ output contained only junctional sequences without quality scores, so filtering could not match that applied to full-length reads. Sequences were annotated with PyIR, a Python wrapper for IgBLAST v1.9, and V/J genes and CDR3 were assigned using IMGT germline references. Reads were removed for weak V/J assignments (E-value above 1e-6), missing CDR3, stop codons, out-of-frame junctions, or ambiguous translated residues. A V3J clonotype was defined by an identical inferred V gene, J gene, and CDR3 amino acid sequence. Percentage overlap between repertoires was calculated by dividing the number of shared unique clonotypes by the size of the smaller repertoire. RTK rarefaction, the Chao1 estimator, and Recon v2.1 estimates of unobserved clonotypes were used to assess repertoire richness. For all TCRbeta clonotypes obtained by the gDNA method from a few donors, generation probabilities were computed with OLGA. TCRdb mirrors the immuneACCESS table, restricted to in-frame sequences. Some clones are absent from its copies; in checked studies, under half trace to an unresolved V gene, and the reason for the others is unknown. D and trimming were read from the DNA, whereas the V and J calls and clone size are those reported in that table. The table for this sample lists about 1.5 million clones; 95% to 99% of them were counted only once. In total, the top ten clones hold about 0.4% of the sample.

A note on this clone: Its antigen is unknown. No base qualities exist here, and no much larger clone lies one base off it.

Donors were healthy HIV-negative adults with no recently reported acute infections or vaccinations. All donors were Caucasian adults living in Nashville, Tennessee, USA. Magnetic negative selection was used to enrich CD4+ T cells, after which naive cells were positively selected on CD45RA and the negative fraction became the memory subset. Blood was collected by leukapheresis, and PBMCs were isolated by Ficoll-Histopaque density gradient centrifugation and then cryopreserved in liquid nitrogen vapor phase. Analytical flow cytometry was used to check the purity and quantity of each magnetically sorted T cell population. Genomic DNA was isolated from every sorted fraction and measured by UV absorbance on a Nanodrop 2000c.

The clonotype comes from a man aged 25-45 years in good health. The material sequenced was naive CD4+ T cells sorted from blood. Reading the label with the study, this specimen's cell subset or site is: CD45RA+ positively selected. The V and J segments used are TRBV7-8 and TRBJ2-5; the junction holds 7 bases that match TRBD1. The DNA sequence follows: TGTGCCAGCAGCCCCTCGACAGGGTCAGAGACCCAGTACTTC. It translates as CASSPSTGSETQYF.